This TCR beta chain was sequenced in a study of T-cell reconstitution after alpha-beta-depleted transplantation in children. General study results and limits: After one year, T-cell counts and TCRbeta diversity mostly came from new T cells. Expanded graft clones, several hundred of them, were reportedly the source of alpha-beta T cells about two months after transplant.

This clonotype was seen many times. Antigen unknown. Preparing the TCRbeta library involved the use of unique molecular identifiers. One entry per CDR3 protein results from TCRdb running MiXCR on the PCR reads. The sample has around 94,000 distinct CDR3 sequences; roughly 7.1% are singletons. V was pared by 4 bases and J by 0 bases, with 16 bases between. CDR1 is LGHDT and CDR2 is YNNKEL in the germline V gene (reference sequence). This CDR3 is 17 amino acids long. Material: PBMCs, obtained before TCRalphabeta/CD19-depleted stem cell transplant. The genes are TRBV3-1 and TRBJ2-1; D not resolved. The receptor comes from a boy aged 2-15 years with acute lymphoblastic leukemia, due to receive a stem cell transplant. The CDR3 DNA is TGTGCCAGCAGCCCGTACAGTATGGGCGGCTCCTACAATGAGCAGTTCTTC. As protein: CASSPYSMGGSYNEQFF.